These T cell receptor beta chains were read from a single sample in a study of follicular helper T cells after annual influenza vaccination. TCRdb's table, derived via immunoSEQ multiplex PCR, lists solely in-frame clones and lacks some. The repertoire holds roughly 15,000 clones, about 77% seen once, with 0.4% to 0.55% in the top ten. The source material was CXCR5- memory CD4+ T cells sorted from blood, sampled on the day of influenza vaccination. The receptors shown here come from an adult who received the influenza vaccine. Both conserved end residues are part of each CDR3. The D gene is left open where the match is weak. Size is stated for part of the rows, as once, few or many counts, or as a class when the clone is expanded.

clone_size j_call d_call v_call cdr3_nt cdr3_aa
- TRBJ1-6 TRBD1 TRBV5-1 TGCGCCAGCAGCCGACAGGGCATTGCGTCCTATAATTCACCCCTCCACTTT CASSRQGIASYNSPLHF
once TRBJ2-3 TRBD1 TRBV11-2 TGTGCCAGCAGCTTAGTTTCGTTTGGGACAGGGAATACAGATACGCAGTATTTT CASSLVSFGTGNTDTQYF
- TRBJ1-2 TRBD1 TRBV18 TGTGCCAGCTCACCAATGGCCGACAGGGCCTACACCTTC CASSPMADRAYTF
- TRBJ2-2 - TRBV2 TGTGCCAGCAAGGCAGGGGAGGTTGGCACCGGGGAGCTGTTTTTT CASKAGEVGTGELFF
- TRBJ1-4 TRBD1 TRBV20-1 TGCAGTGCTAGAACCAGGACAGGGACGTTTTTT CSARTRTGTFF
- TRBJ2-1 TRBD2 TRBV28 TGTGCCAGCAGTTCGTTGAGCGGGGGGAACTACAATGAGCAGTTCTTC CASSSLSGGNYNEQFF
- TRBJ2-6 - TRBV28 TGTGCCAGCAGTCACTTGGGTGGTGGCTCTGGGGCCAACGTCCTGACTTTC CASSHLGGGSGANVLTF
- TRBJ2-7 TRBD1 TRBV6-5 TGTGCCAGCAGCCCTCAACAGGGGCCCTACGAGCAGTACTTC CASSPQQGPYEQYF
- TRBJ2-5 - TRBV7-2 TGTGCCAGCAGCTTCCATCGCCAAGAGACCCAGTACTTC CASSFHRQETQYF
- TRBJ1-1 - TRBV7-8 TGTGCCAGCAGACGGGCTATCGGACGGGCGAACACTGAAGCTTTCTTT CASRRAIGRANTEAFF
few TRBJ2-3 - TRBV5-4 TGTGCCAGCAGCCCTCCTGGGGGGACTTACAGCACAGATACGCAGTATTTT CASSPPGGTYSTDTQYF
- TRBJ2-5 - TRBV29-1 TGCAGCGTTGGAGAGGGGCCTCAAGAGACCCAGTACTTC CSVGEGPQETQYF
- TRBJ2-6 TRBD1 TRBV5-1 TGCGCCAGCTATCCGACAGGGGGGAGCTCTGGGGCCAACGTCCTGACTTTC CASYPTGGSSGANVLTF
- TRBJ1-4 - TRBV7-9 TGTGCCAGCAGCCCTAGAGGGCCTAGGGAAAAACTGTTTTTT CASSPRGPREKLFF
- TRBJ2-4 - TRBV2 TGTGCCAGCAGTGCTTACAGTTGGGGGAAAAACATTCAGTACTTC CASSAYSWGKNIQYF
- TRBJ1-1 - TRBV18 TGTGCCAGCTCACCCCTGTTGAACACTGAAGCTTTCTTT CASSPLLNTEAFF
- TRBJ2-1 - TRBV6-1 TGTGCCAGCAGGAGGGTAGGCTCCTACAATGAGCAGTTCTTC CASRRVGSYNEQFF
- TRBJ2-1 - TRBV15 TGTGCCACCAGCAGATTGTCAGAAGATGAGCAGTTCTTC CATSRLSEDEQFF
- TRBJ2-1 - TRBV11-2 TGTGCCAGCAGCCTTGGGACTTATGAGCAGTTCTTC CASSLGTYEQFF
- TRBJ1-4 - TRBV4-1 TGCGCCAGCAGTCCTGGGAGCACCAATGAAAAACTGTTTTTT CASSPGSTNEKLFF
- TRBJ1-1 TRBD1 TRBV6-5 TGTGCCAGCAGTGGAGGACAGGGCTACACTGAAGCTTTCTTT CASSGGQGYTEAFF
- TRBJ2-3 - TRBV28 TGTGCCAGCGGGTGGGGTAGGGGCACAGATACGCAGTATTTT CASGWGRGTDTQYF
- TRBJ2-5 - TRBV10-2 TGCGCCAGCAGTGATAGGGGGGTAAGGGGAGAGACCCAGTACTTC CASSDRGVRGETQYF
- TRBJ2-2 TRBD2 TRBV27 TGTGCCAGCAGTTGGGGCGGGGGGATTCAGGGGGAGCTGTTTTTT CASSWGGGIQGELFF
once TRBJ1-4 - TRBV30 TGTGCCAGCAGGGAGGCCGGGGGTGTCGATAAACTGTTTTTT CASREAGGVDKLFF
- TRBJ2-1 - TRBV7-2 TGTGCCAGCAGCTCTCTGGTGGTCAATGAGCAGTTCTTC CASSSLVVNEQFF
- TRBJ1-1 - TRBV23-1 TGCGCCAGCAGCACTGAAGCTTTCTTT CASSTEAFF
- TRBJ2-3 - TRBV7-8 TGTGCCAGCAGCTTATTGCGGGGGCAGATAGATACGCAGTATTTT CASSLLRGQIDTQYF
- TRBJ1-2 - TRBV7-2 TGTGCCAGCAGCTTAGGCGGACTCTATGGCTACACCTTC CASSLGGLYGYTF
- TRBJ2-3 - TRBV27 TGTGCCAGCAGTAAAATCACAGATACGCAGTATTTT CASSKITDTQYF
- TRBJ2-3 - TRBV19 TGTGCCAGTAGTATAGACTACAGCACAGATACGCAGTATTTT CASSIDYSTDTQYF
- TRBJ2-5 - TRBV9 TGTGCCAGCAGCCTCAGCGGGCAAGAGACCCAGTACTTC CASSLSGQETQYF
- TRBJ2-5 TRBD2 TRBV4-3 TGCGCCAGCAGCCAACGACTAGCGGGGGGACAAGAGACCCAGTACTTC CASSQRLAGGQETQYF
- TRBJ1-6 TRBD1 TRBV19 TGTGCCAGTAGCAATCCCTGGACAGGGGCCAATTCACCCCTCCACTTT CASSNPWTGANSPLHF
- TRBJ2-3 - TRBV28 TGTGCCAGCAGCCTACTTACCTTCGGGGCATATACGCAGTATTTT CASSLLTFGAYTQYF
- TRBJ2-7 - TRBV5-4 TGTGCCAGCAGCTTGGGTGGGGCGGGTGGCTCCTACGAGCAGTACTTC CASSLGGAGGSYEQYF
- TRBJ1-2 TRBD1 TRBV10-2 TGCGCCAGCAGCAGAAATATCAACAGGGGTACGGGGTATGGCTACACCTTC CASSRNINRGTGYGYTF
- TRBJ1-2 - TRBV4-1 TGCGCCAGCAGCCAAGTTCAAGGCAGGGAAGCTGGCTACACCTTC CASSQVQGREAGYTF
- TRBJ2-5 - TRBV5-1 TGCGCCAGCAGTCTCACTCCGAAAGAGACCCAGTACTTC CASSLTPKETQYF
once TRBJ2-7 - TRBV2 TGTGCCAGCTCACAGGTGGTCTCCTACGAGCAGTACTTT CASSQVVSYEQYF
- TRBJ2-1 TRBD2 TRBV19 TGTGCCAGTTCCGGGACTAGCCACGGTGAGCAGTTCTTC CASSGTSHGEQFF
- TRBJ2-5 - TRBV2 TGTGCCAGCACATCATCCTGGGGTGACGAGACCCAGTACTTC CASTSSWGDETQYF
- TRBJ1-4 TRBD1 TRBV7-9 TGTGCCAGCAGCCGAGGGGACAGGGGAAATGAAAAACTGTTTTTT CASSRGDRGNEKLFF
- TRBJ2-3 - TRBV28 TGTGCCAGCAGGCGCCTAGACTACCGGTACACAGATACGCAGTATTTT CASRRLDYRYTDTQYF
- TRBJ1-2 - TRBV14 TGTGCCAGCAGCCAATCTCGAGGGGCTAACTATGGCTACACCTTC CASSQSRGANYGYTF